These T cell receptor beta chains were read from a single sample in a study of OX40 agonist ivuxolimab in advanced cancers. Here immunoSEQ multiplex PCR was the method, and the copy in TCRdb shows in-frame clones only, minus some. The data contain 90,000 to 100,000 clones, over 85% of them singletons. The sequences come from CD4+ or CD8+ T cells sorted from blood, collected in a trial of the OX40 agonist ivuxolimab. Receptor source: an adult with an advanced solid tumor such as melanoma, head and neck, liver or kidney cancer. CDR3s include the opening cysteine and the closing phenylalanine or tryptophan. Each record gives: D gene, J gene, clone size, V gene, CDR3 protein, CDR3 DNA. D genes are given only for firm matches. Not every row has a clone size; where given, it reads once, few, many or a size class.

d_gene: NA
j_gene: TRBJ1-1
abundance: once
v_gene: TRBV5-1
CDR3aa: CASSPQATLNTEAFF
CDR3nt: TGCGCCAGCAGCCCCCAAGCCACCCTGAACACTGAAGCTTTCTTT

d_gene: NA
j_gene: TRBJ2-7
abundance: NA
v_gene: TRBV29-1
CDR3aa: CSVEVGVSYEQYF
CDR3nt: TGCAGCGTTGAAGTTGGGGTTAGTTACGAGCAGTACTTC

d_gene: NA
j_gene: TRBJ1-2
abundance: NA
v_gene: TRBV27
CDR3aa: CASSPSTGGYGYTF
CDR3nt: TGTGCCAGCAGTCCATCAACTGGGGGGTATGGCTACACCTTC

d_gene: NA
j_gene: TRBJ1-1
abundance: few
v_gene: TRBV30
CDR3aa: CAWEPGAGAMNTEAFF
CDR3nt: TGTGCCTGGGAGCCCGGGGCAGGGGCGATGAACACTGAAGCTTTCTTT

d_gene: NA
j_gene: TRBJ2-1
abundance: NA
v_gene: TRBV5-6
CDR3aa: CASSLPNGPDEQFF
CDR3nt: TGTGCCAGCAGCTTGCCCAACGGACCCGATGAGCAGTTCTTC

d_gene: TRBD2
j_gene: TRBJ2-7
abundance: NA
v_gene: TRBV27
CDR3aa: CASKSAGGIYEQYF
CDR3nt: TGTGCCAGCAAAAGCGCGGGGGGGATCTACGAGCAGTACTTC

d_gene: TRBD1
j_gene: TRBJ2-1
abundance: NA
v_gene: TRBV28
CDR3aa: CASSRQGFEQFF
CDR3nt: TGTGCCAGCAGTCGACAGGGATTCGAGCAGTTCTTC

d_gene: NA
j_gene: TRBJ2-2
abundance: NA
v_gene: TRBV5-1
CDR3aa: CASSRDLRTGELFF
CDR3nt: TGCGCCAGCAGCCGGGACCTCAGGACCGGGGAGCTGTTTTTT

d_gene: NA
j_gene: TRBJ2-7
abundance: NA
v_gene: TRBV5-4
CDR3aa: CASSLAGRGQYF
CDR3nt: TGTGCCAGCAGCTTGGCAGGTAGGGGGCAGTACTTC

d_gene: TRBD1
j_gene: TRBJ2-6
abundance: NA
v_gene: TRBV2
CDR3aa: CASSEWGQGSSGANVLTF
CDR3nt: TGTGCCAGCAGTGAATGGGGACAGGGGTCCTCTGGGGCCAACGTCCTGACTTTC

d_gene: NA
j_gene: TRBJ1-2
abundance: NA
v_gene: TRBV6-5
CDR3aa: CASSPGEGRGYTF
CDR3nt: TGTGCCAGCAGTCCCGGGGAGGGCCGTGGCTACACCTTC

d_gene: TRBD1
j_gene: TRBJ1-5
abundance: NA
v_gene: TRBV5-6
CDR3aa: CASSLMGQGAWSNQPQHF
CDR3nt: TGTGCCAGCAGCTTGATGGGACAGGGGGCTTGGAGCAATCAGCCCCAGCATTTT

d_gene: TRBD1
j_gene: TRBJ1-2
abundance: NA
v_gene: TRBV27
CDR3aa: CASSLRFGQDVDYGYTF
CDR3nt: TGTGCCAGCAGTTTACGGTTTGGACAGGACGTCGACTATGGCTACACCTTC

d_gene: NA
j_gene: TRBJ1-4
abundance: once
v_gene: TRBV27
CDR3aa: CASSRDTRQGNEKLFF
CDR3nt: TGTGCCAGCAGTCGGGACACGCGGCAGGGTAATGAAAAACTGTTTTTT

d_gene: TRBD1
j_gene: TRBJ2-1
abundance: NA
v_gene: TRBV11-2
CDR3aa: CASSSGQGKNRNEQFF
CDR3nt: TGTGCCAGCAGCTCCGGACAGGGGAAGAATAGGAATGAGCAGTTCTTC

d_gene: TRBD1
j_gene: TRBJ2-7
abundance: NA
v_gene: TRBV15
CDR3aa: CATSRDRGRDEQYF
CDR3nt: TGTGCCACCAGCAGGGACAGGGGCCGGGACGAGCAGTACTTC

d_gene: TRBD1
j_gene: TRBJ1-2
abundance: NA
v_gene: TRBV5-8
CDR3aa: CASSGGQRNYGYTF
CDR3nt: TGTGCCAGCAGCGGGGGACAGAGAAACTATGGCTACACCTTC

d_gene: TRBD1
j_gene: TRBJ1-6
abundance: NA
v_gene: TRBV5-1
CDR3aa: CASSLEQGAYNSPLHF
CDR3nt: TGCGCCAGCAGCTTGGAGCAGGGGGCGTATAATTCACCCCTCCACTTT

d_gene: TRBD1
j_gene: TRBJ2-5
abundance: NA
v_gene: TRBV5-1
CDR3aa: CASSGRQGKAAETQYF
CDR3nt: TGCGCCAGCAGCGGCCGACAGGGGAAGGCCGCGGAGACCCAGTACTTC

d_gene: NA
j_gene: TRBJ2-7
abundance: NA
v_gene: TRBV5-1
CDR3aa: CASSRDNLHEQYF
CDR3nt: TGCGCCAGCAGCCGGGACAACCTCCACGAGCAGTACTTC